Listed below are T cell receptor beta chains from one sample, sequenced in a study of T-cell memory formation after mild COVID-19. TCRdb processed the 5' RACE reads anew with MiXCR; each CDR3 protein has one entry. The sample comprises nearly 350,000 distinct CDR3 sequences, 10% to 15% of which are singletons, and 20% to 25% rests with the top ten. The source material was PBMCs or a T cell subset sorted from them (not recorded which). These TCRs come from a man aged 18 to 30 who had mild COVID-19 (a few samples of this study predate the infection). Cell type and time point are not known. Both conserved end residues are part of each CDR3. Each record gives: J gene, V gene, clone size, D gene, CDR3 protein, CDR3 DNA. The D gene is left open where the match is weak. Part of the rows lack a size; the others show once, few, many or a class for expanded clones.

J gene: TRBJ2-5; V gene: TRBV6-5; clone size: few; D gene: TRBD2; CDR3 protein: CASSYGTSGGVETQYF; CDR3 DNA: TGTGCCAGCAGTTACGGGACTAGCGGGGGGGTTGAGACCCAGTACTTC
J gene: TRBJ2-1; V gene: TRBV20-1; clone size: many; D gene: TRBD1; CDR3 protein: CSAPRTGLGSYNEQFF; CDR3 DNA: TGCAGTGCCCCCAGGACAGGGCTTGGGTCCTACAATGAGCAGTTCTTC
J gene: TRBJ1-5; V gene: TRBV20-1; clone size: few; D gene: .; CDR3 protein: CSSGSRDRNQPQHF; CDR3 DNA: TGCAGTTCGGGTTCTCGGGACCGCAATCAGCCCCAGCATTTT
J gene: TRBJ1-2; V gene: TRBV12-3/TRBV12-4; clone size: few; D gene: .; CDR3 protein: CASSSSTDLNYGYTF; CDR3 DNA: TGTGCCAGCAGTTCCTCAACCGACCTTAACTATGGCTACACCTTC
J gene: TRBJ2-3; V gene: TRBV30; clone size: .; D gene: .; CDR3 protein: CAWTQGGPDTQYF; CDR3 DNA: TGTGCCTGGACCCAAGGGGGGCCAGATACGCAGTATTTT
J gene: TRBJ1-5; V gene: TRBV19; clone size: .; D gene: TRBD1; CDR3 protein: CASRASEGQLNQPQHF; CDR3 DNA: TGTGCCAGTAGGGCTTCTGAGGGACAGCTAAATCAGCCCCAGCATTTT
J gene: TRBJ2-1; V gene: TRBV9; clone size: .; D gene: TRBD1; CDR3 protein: CASSVGGQGGDEQFF; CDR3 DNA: TGTGCCAGCAGCGTAGGGGGACAGGGGGGAGATGAGCAGTTCTTC
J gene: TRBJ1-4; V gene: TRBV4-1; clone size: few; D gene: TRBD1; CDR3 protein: CASSQGDRALFF; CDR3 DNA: TGCGCCAGCAGCCAAGGGGACAGGGCTCTGTTTTTT
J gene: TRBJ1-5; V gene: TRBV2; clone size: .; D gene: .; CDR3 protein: CASRQPPQPQHF; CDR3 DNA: TGTGCCAGCAGACAGCCGCCTCAGCCCCAGCATTTT
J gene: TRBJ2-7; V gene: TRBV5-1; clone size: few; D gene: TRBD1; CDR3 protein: CASSLGTGGSNEQYF; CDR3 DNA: TGCGCCAGCAGCTTGGGTACAGGGGGCTCCAACGAGCAGTACTTC
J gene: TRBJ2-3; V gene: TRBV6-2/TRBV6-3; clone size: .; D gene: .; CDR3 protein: CASSHNLASDTQYF; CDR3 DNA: TGTGCCAGCAGCCACAATCTAGCGTCAGATACGCAGTATTTT
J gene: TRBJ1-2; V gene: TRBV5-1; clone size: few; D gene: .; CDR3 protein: CASSLAGRGTTYGYTF; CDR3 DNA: TGCGCCAGCAGCTTGGCCGGTCGGGGAACCACCTATGGCTACACCTTC
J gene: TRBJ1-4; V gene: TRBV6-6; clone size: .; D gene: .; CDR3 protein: CASSDGGALRTEKLFF; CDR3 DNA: TGTGCCAGCAGCGATGGGGGGGCGCTTCGGACTGAAAAACTGTTTTTT
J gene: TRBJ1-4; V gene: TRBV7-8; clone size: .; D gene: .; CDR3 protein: CASSPTETNEKLFF; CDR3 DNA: TGTGCCAGCAGCCCGACAGAAACTAATGAAAAACTGTTTTTT
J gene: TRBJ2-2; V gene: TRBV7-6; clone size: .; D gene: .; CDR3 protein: CASSLVPTGELFF; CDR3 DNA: TGTGCCAGCAGCTTAGTCCCCACCGGGGAGCTGTTTTTT
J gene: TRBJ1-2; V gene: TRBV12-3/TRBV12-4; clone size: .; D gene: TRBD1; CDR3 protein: CASSFQGGYGYTF; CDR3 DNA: TGTGCCAGCAGTTTTCAGGGGGGCTATGGCTACACCTTC
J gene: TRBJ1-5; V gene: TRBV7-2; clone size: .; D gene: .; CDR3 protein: CASSFDSYQPQHF; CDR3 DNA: TGTGCCAGCAGCTTTGACAGTTATCAGCCCCAGCATTTT
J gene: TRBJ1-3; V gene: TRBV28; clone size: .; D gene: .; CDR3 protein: CASCPSGNTIYF; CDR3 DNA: TGTGCCTCCTGCCCCTCTGGAAACACCATATATTTT
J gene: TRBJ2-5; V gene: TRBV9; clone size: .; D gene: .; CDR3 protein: CASSVVGSETQYF; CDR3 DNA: TGTGCCAGCAGCGTAGTCGGGTCCGAGACCCAGTACTTC
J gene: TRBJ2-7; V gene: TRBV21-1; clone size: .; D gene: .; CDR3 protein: CASSNGDPQRAYEQYF; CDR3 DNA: TGTGCCAGCAGCAATGGGGACCCACAGAGGGCCTACGAGCAGTACTTC
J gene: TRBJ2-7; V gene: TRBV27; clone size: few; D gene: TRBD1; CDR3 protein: CASSRYWTGGYEQYF; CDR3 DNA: TGTGCCAGCAGTAGATACTGGACAGGGGGATACGAGCAGTACTTC
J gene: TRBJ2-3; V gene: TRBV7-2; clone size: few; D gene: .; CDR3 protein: CASSYRLTDTQYF; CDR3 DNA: TGTGCCAGCAGCTACCGACTCACAGATACGCAGTATTTT
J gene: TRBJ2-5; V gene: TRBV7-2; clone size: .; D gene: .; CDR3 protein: CASSLAQTGSQYF; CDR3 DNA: TGTGCCAGCAGTCTAGCTCAAACGGGGTCCCAGTACTTC
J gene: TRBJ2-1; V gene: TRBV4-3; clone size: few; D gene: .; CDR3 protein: CASSQEEANEQFF; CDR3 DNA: TGCGCCAGCAGCCAAGAGGAAGCGAATGAGCAGTTCTTC
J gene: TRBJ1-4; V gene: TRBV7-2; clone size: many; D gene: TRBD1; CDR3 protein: CASSLRQGASEKLFF; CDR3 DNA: TGTGCCAGCAGCTTACGGCAGGGGGCATCTGAAAAACTGTTTTTT
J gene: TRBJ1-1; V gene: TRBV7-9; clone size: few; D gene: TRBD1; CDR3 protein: CASSASGGSTEAFF; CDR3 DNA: TGTGCCAGCAGCGCCTCAGGGGGGAGCACTGAAGCTTTCTTT
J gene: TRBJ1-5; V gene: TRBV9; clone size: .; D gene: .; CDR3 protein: CASSVDHRAWPQHF; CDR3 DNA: TGTGCCAGCAGCGTAGATCACAGGGCCTGGCCCCAGCATTTT
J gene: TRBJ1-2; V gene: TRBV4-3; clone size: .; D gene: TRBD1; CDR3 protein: CASSPTGISGYTF; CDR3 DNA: TGCGCCAGCAGCCCGACAGGGATATCTGGCTACACCTTC
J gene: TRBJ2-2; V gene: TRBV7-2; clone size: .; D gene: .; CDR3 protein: CASRPQATGELFF; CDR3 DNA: TGTGCCAGCAGACCGCAGGCAACCGGGGAGCTGTTTTTT
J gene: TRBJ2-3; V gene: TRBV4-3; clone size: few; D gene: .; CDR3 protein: CASSQETPPRTDTQYF; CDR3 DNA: TGCGCCAGCAGCCAAGAAACCCCGCCCCGGACAGATACGCAGTATTTT
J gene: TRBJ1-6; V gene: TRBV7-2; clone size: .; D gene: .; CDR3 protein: CASSLDGGGWDSPLHF; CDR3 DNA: TGTGCCAGCAGCTTAGATGGTGGGGGTTGGGATTCACCCCTCCACTTT
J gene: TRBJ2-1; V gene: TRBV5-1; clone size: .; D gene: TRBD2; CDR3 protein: CASSLASGNYNEQFF; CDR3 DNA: TGCGCCAGCAGCTTGGCTAGCGGGAACTACAATGAGCAGTTCTTC
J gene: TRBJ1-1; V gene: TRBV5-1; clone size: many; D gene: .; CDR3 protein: CASSQGNSMNTEAFF; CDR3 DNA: TGCGCCAGCAGCCAAGGGAATTCCATGAACACTGAAGCTTTCTTT
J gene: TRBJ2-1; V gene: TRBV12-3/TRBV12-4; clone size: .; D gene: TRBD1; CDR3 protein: CASSLGQSFF; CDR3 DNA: TGTGCCAGCAGCTTGGGACAGTCGTTCTTC
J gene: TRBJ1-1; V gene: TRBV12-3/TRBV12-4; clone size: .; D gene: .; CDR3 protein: CASSSDGGTEAFF; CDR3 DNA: TGTGCCAGCAGTTCGGACGGGGGCACTGAAGCTTTCTTT
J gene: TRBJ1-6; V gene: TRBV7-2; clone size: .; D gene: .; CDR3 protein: CASSFVGRRNSPHHF; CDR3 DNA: TGTGCCAGCAGCTTTGTAGGACGCAGGAATTCACCCCACCACTTT
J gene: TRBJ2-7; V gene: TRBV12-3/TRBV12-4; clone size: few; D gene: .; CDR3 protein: CASSLSGGPSYEQYF; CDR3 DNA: TGTGCCAGCAGTTTATCAGGGGGGCCCTCCTACGAGCAGTACTTC
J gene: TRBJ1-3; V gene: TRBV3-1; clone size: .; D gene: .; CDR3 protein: CASSQEGGNTIYF; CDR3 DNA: TGTGCCAGCAGCCAAGAGGGAGGAAACACCATATATTTT
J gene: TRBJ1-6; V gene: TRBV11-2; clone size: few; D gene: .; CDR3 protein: CATEGVYNSPLHF; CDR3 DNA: TGTGCAACGGAAGGGGTGTATAATTCACCCCTCCACTTT
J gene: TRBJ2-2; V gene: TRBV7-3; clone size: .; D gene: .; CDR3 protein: CASSQYVGGGGELFF; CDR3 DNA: TGTGCCAGCAGCCAATACGTGGGGGGCGGCGGGGAGCTGTTTTTT
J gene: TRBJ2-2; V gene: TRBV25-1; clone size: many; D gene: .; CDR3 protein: CASRESGNTGELFF; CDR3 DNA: TGTGCCAGCAGGGAGAGCGGGAACACCGGGGAGCTGTTTTTT
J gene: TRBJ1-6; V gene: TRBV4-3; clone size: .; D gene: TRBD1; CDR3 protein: CASSHSSGTGARNSPLHF; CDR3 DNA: TGCGCCAGCAGCCATAGCTCCGGGACAGGGGCGCGGAATTCACCCCTCCACTTT
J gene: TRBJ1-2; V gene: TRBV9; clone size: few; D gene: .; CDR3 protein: CASSVAVGAWGYGYTF; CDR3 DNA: TGTGCCAGCAGCGTAGCTGTCGGGGCTTGGGGCTATGGCTACACCTTC
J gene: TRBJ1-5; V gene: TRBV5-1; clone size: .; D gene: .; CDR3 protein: CASSWEGVGNQPQHF; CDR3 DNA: TGCGCCAGCAGTTGGGAGGGCGTGGGGAATCAGCCCCAGCATTTT
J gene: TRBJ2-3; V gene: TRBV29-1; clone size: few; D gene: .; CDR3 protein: CSVAGRMSTDTQYF; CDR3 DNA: TGCAGCGTTGCGGGCCGGATGAGCACAGATACGCAGTATTTT
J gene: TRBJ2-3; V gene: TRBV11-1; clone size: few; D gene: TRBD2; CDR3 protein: CASSTTSGYTDTQYF; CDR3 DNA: TGTGCCAGCAGCACGACTAGCGGATACACAGATACGCAGTATTTT
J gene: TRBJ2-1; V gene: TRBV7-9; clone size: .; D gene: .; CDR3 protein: CASSLGKGGQFF; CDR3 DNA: TGTGCCAGCAGCTTAGGGAAGGGAGGGCAGTTCTTC
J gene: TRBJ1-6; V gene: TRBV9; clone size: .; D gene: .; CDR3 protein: CASSSRGDRSSYNSPLHF; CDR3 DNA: TGTGCCAGCAGCTCTCGGGGTGACAGGAGCTCCTATAATTCACCCCTCCACTTT
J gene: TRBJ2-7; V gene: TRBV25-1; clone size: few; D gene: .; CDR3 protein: CASSGIGQSYEQYF; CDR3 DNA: TGTGCCAGCAGTGGCATTGGCCAGTCCTACGAGCAGTACTTC
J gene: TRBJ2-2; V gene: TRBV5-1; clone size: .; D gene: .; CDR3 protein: CASSHPNADGELFF; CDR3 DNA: TGCGCCAGCAGCCACCCGAATGCCGACGGGGAGCTGTTTTTT
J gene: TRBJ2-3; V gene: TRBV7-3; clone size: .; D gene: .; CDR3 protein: CASSLTAASTDTQYF; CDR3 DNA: TGTGCCAGCAGCTTAACGGCTGCTAGCACAGATACGCAGTATTTT
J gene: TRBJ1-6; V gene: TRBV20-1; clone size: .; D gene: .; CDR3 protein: CSVPRDGNSPLHF; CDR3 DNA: TGCAGTGTTCCCCGCGATGGTAATTCACCCCTCCACTTT
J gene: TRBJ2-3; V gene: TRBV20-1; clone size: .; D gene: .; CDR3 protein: CSASRRRDTQYF; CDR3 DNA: TGCAGTGCTAGCAGGAGGAGAGATACGCAGTATTTT
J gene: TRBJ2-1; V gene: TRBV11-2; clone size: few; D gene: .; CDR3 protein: CASSLSAFDEQFF; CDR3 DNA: TGTGCCAGCAGCTTATCGGCTTTCGATGAGCAGTTCTTC
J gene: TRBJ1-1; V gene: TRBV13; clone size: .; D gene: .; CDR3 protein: CASSFFGRDTEAFF; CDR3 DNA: TGTGCCAGCAGCTTTTTCGGCAGAGACACTGAAGCTTTCTTT
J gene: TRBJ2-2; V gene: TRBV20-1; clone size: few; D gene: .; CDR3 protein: CSARFRGTYTGELFF; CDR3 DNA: TGCAGTGCTAGATTCCGGGGTACATACACCGGGGAGCTGTTTTTT
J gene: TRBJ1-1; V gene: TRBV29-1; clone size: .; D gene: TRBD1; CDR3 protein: CSVGGTGNTEAFF; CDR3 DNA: TGCAGCGTGGGGGGGACAGGAAACACTGAAGCTTTCTTT
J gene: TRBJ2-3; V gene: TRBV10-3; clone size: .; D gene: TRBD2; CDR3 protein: CAIRETSGKTDTQYF; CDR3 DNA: TGTGCCATCAGGGAGACTAGCGGGAAAACAGATACGCAGTATTTT
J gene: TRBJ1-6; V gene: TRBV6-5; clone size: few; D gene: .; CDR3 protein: CASSSRAGSGNSPLHF; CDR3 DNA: TGTGCCAGCAGTTCGAGGGCAGGGTCCGGTAATTCACCCCTCCACTTT
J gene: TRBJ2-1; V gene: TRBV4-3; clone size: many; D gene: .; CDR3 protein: CASSQDGVSWEYNEQFF; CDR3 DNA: TGCGCCAGCAGCCAAGATGGGGTCAGCTGGGAGTACAATGAGCAGTTCTTC